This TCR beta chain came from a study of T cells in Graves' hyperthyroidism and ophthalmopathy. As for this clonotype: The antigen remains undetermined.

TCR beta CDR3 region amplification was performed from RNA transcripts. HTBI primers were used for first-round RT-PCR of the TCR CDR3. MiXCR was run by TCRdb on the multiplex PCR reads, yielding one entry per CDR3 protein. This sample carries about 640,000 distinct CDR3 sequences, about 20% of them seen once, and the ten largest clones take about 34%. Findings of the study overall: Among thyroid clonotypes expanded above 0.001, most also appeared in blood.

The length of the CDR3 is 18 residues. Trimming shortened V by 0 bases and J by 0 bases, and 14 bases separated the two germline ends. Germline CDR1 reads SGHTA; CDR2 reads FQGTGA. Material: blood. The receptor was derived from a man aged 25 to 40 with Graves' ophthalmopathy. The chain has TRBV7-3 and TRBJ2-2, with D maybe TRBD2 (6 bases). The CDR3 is CASSLTATRLPNTGELFF. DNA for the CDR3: TGTGCCAGCAGCTTAACGGCGACTAGACTGCCGAACACCGGGGAGCTGTTTTTT.